This TCR beta chain came from a study of kidney transplant recipient with SARS-CoV-2 infection (dated by TCRdb to the early 2020s). A distance of 18 bases separates the germline ends of V and J, which lose 2 bases and 2 bases respectively. CDR1 MDHEN and CDR2 SYDVKM are derived from the germline V gene. Including the terminal cysteine and phenylalanine, the CDR3 comprises 17 residues. Kept here is only the CDR3 DNA, which spans 51 bases and is read in frame from base 1. Of note for this clonotype: It has no known antigen specificity. No qualities accompany the bases; no much larger clone lies one base away.

Sequencing took place on an Illumina MiSeq. Profiling of the peripheral T cell repertoire targeted human TCRbeta genes. As for how the authors treated the data: To account for variability over time, differences in clonotype abundance were tested using beta-binomial modelling. Expanded clonotypes were screened against the ImmuneCODE reference database of SARS-CoV-2-associated TCRs and were mapped to viral genome regions. Additional repertoire analyses were carried out for TRBV gene usage, CDR3 length, CDR3 amino acid overlap between time points, clonotype abundance distributions and Jaccard similarity. The public reads were reanalyzed by TCRdb: fastp trimming at Q25, MiXCR alignment, in-frame beta chains only. Rows merge per CDR3 protein into single entries with the most common DNA and genes. The authors' filters were not applied to this entry. This sample lists approximately 240,000 distinct CDR3 sequences; under 30% were detected once. The ten largest clones take up more than 6.5% of the sample.

In the paper's terms, the time point label means: pre-pandemic baseline sample and day 111 after first positive SARS-CoV-2 test. The receptor chain draws on TRBV28 and TRBJ2-5; the D gene lacks a confident call. The sample in question was a blood sample, obtained at baseline and on day 111 from a kidney transplant recipient. The TCR was taken from a young adult male patient who had COVID-19 and was a kidney transplant recipient. Once a transplant has taken place, some T cells may be donor derived. The CDR3 sequence is CASSLDPLRKLQETQYF. In nucleotides, the sequence is TGTGCCAGCAGTTTAGACCCCTTAAGGAAATTACAAGAGACCCAGTACTTC.